These 25 T cell receptor beta chains share one sample of origin, sequenced in a study of PD-1 blockade in classical Hodgkin lymphoma. This table comes from immunoSEQ multiplex PCR, and its TCRdb copy is limited to in-frame clones, with some not included. The sample records around 40,000 clones, roughly 78% being singletons. Relapse was seen in all patients after autologous stem cell transplantation, and brentuximab vedotin exposure was variable. This specimen consisted of peripheral blood mononuclear cells (PBMCs), obtained at baseline. These receptors were obtained from a human donor with classical Hodgkin lymphoma.

V is TRBV18 and J is TRBJ1-2, with D unresolved. Trimming removed 5 bases at V and 4 bases at J, with 20 bases between. This CDR3 spans 16 amino acids. Per germline, CDR1 KGHSH and CDR2 LQKENI. CDR3 DNA sequence: TGTGCCAGCTCATCAACGGGAAAACGGACCCGCTATGGCTACACCTTC. It yields the protein CASSSTGKRTRYGYTF.

The rearrangement joins TRBV4-1 to TRBJ2-5; D may be TRBD1 (5 bases). The CDR3 runs to 17 residues. The V end was cut by 0 bases, the J end by 3 bases, with 17 bases between. Per the germline V gene, CDR1 is MGHRA and CDR2 is YSYEKL. CDR3 coding DNA: TGCGCCAGCAGCCAAGATCCCCCCCCCGACAGAGAAGAGACCCAGTACTTC. Its protein is CASSQDPPPDREETQYF.

The genes are TRBV7-9 and TRBJ1-2; 7 positions agree with TRBD1. Germline-derived CDR1 and CDR2 are SEHNR and FQNEAQ (reference sequence). V lost 1 base, J lost 8 bases, and 7 bases stayed unmatched. This CDR3 region has 14 residues. CDR3 loop: CASSLGATGQGYTF. CDR3 coding DNA: TGTGCCAGCAGCTTAGGAGCGACAGGGCAAGGCTACACCTTC.

The rearrangement links TRBV7-7 to TRBJ2-1, with D possibly being TRBD1 (6 bases). V was cut by 5 bases and J by 8 bases, with 13 bases left in between. The germline CDR1 and CDR2 sequences are SSHAT and FNYEAQ (reference sequence). The CDR3 totals 13 residues. CDR3 DNA sequence: TGTGCCAGCAGCCCTGGGGGCGTCGATGAGCAGTTCTTC. Protein: CASSPGGVDEQFF.

The genes are TRBV5-1 and TRBJ2-3, with 9 bases fitting TRBD1. With 0 bases clipped from V and 5 bases from J, the junction kept 7 bases outside the gene matches. CDR1 SGHRS and CDR2 YFSETQ come from the germline V gene. This CDR3 has 16 amino acids. CDR3 amino acids: CASSLDGTGMGDTQYF. CDR3 DNA sequence: TGCGCCAGCAGCTTGGACGGGACAGGGATGGGAGATACGCAGTATTTT.

This clone was detected only a few times. The DNA of the CDR3 is TGCGCCAGCAGCTCTGAGACAGTACTCACTGAAGCTTTCTTT. It specifies CASSSETVLTEAFF. The chain uses TRBV5-1 and TRBJ1-1; D possibly corresponds to TRBD1 (5 bases). Germline CDR1 reads SGHRS; CDR2 reads YFSETQ. Deletions cut 3 bases from V and 4 bases from J, with 13 bases between. This CDR3 is built from 14 residues.

Points on this clone: Germline is not matched at one junction end, which may reflect a read error. V gene TRBV11-2 combines with J gene TRBJ1-2; D gene uncertain. Germline CDR1 SGHAT, CDR2 FQNNGV. This CDR3 contains 15 residues. CDR3: CASSQGREYWVGYTF. CDR3 in DNA: TGCGCCAGCAGCCAAGGGAGGGAATATTGGGTTGGCTACACCTTC.

This clone appeared once. The V and J genes are TRBV2 and TRBJ2-7; the D gene is possibly TRBD1 (5 bases). CDR1 and CDR2 (germline): SNHLY, FYNNEI. There are 13 residues in the CDR3. Trimming removed 5 bases from V and 3 bases from J, with 11 bases in between. DNA for the CDR3: TGTGCCAGCAGTTTCGACAGCCTCTACGAGCAGTACTTC. Its translation is CASSFDSLYEQYF.

The gene calls are TRBV7-3 and TRBJ2-2; D is perhaps TRBD1 or TRBD2 (6 bases each). From germline, CDR1 is SGHTA and CDR2 FQGTGA. The CDR3 covers 16 residues. V lost 0 bases to trimming and J lost 6 bases, with 14 bases between them. The CDR3 bases are TGTGCCAGCAGCTTAACGATACAGGGAGGAGCCGGGGAGCTGTTTTTT. Translating it yields CASSLTIQGGAGELFF.

The chain has TRBV29-1 and TRBJ1-1; 8 bases are shared with TRBD1. This CDR3 is built from 16 residues. V trimming: 6 bases; J trimming: 6 bases; junction bases outside the gene matches: 18. CDR1 is SQVTM and CDR2 is ANQGSEA in the germline V gene. The DNA of the CDR3 is TGCAGCGTCGCAAACCCCCGGGGACAGGAACTACCTGAAGCTTTCTTT. It translates to CSVANPRGQELPEAFF. Variable domain in full (rest from reference TRBV29-1 and TRBJ1-1): SAVISQKPSRDICQRGTSLTIQCQVDSQVTMMFWYRQQPGQSLTLIATANQGSEATYESGFVIDKFPISRPNLTFSTLTVSNMSPEDSSIYLCSVANPRGQELPEAFFGQGTRLTVV.

This clone has only one observation. The chain has TRBV12-5 and TRBJ2-1; 11 nucleotides line up with TRBD2. The germline V gene encodes CDR1 LGHNT and CDR2 FRNRAP. This CDR3 is 16 amino acids long. Germline trimming cut 6 bases from V and 2 bases from J; bases unmatched to any gene: 6. In DNA, the CDR3 is TGTGCTAGTGGGGTTGGTAGCGGGGGGGCCTACAATGAGCAGTTCTTC. Its protein is CASGVGSGGAYNEQFF.

This clone appeared a few times. The rearrangement joins TRBV6-4 to TRBJ1-2, with TRBD1 identical over 8 bases. The germline gives CDR1 MRHNA, CDR2 SNTAGT. Trimming removed 2 bases from V and 6 bases from J; junction bases left unmatched: 5. This CDR3 contains 14 residues. The CDR3 coding sequence is TGTGCCAGCAGTGACCCTGGACAGGGTGATGGCTACACCTTC. Amino acids: CASSDPGQGDGYTF.

J is TRBJ1-1 and V is TRBV7-9; 8 bases map to TRBD1. V was clipped by 7 bases and J by 4 bases; unmatched bases: 17. Per germline, CDR1 SEHNR and CDR2 FQNEAQ (reference sequence). This CDR3 is built from 17 residues. CDR3 bases: TGTGCCAGCACTCAGCGGGAGACAGGGGTCCGGGCCACTGAAGCTTTCTTT. It encodes CASTQRETGVRATEAFF.

The V gene is TRBV5-8, the J gene TRBJ2-7, with a possible D match to TRBD2 (5 bases). The CDR3 loop spans 14 amino acids. Germline lookup yields CDR1 SGHTS and CDR2 YDEGEE. The V end lost 2 bases, the J end lost 6 bases, and 15 bases lay between the germline ends. The CDR3 DNA sequence: TGTGCCAGCAGCTTAGTGGCTAGCCATGGCGAGCAGTACTTC. Its protein is CASSLVASHGEQYF.

This chain uses TRBV4-3 with TRBJ1-2, with D tentatively TRBD1 (6 bases). CDR1 LGHNA and CDR2 YSLEER come from the germline V gene. V lost 1 base and J lost 6, with 12 bases in between. The CDR3 has 14 amino acids. The CDR3 DNA is TGCGCCAGCAGCCAAGTAGACAGGTTCGATGGCTACACCTTC. Protein sequence: CASSQVDRFDGYTF.

This clone was seen a few times. The CDR3: CASSLSSGGAYEQYF. DNA of the CDR3: TGTGCCAGCAGCTTAAGTAGCGGGGGAGCCTACGAGCAGTACTTC. The J gene is TRBJ2-7, the V gene TRBV7-3; TRBD2 agrees at 9 bases. Germline V gene sequence: CDR1 SGHTA, CDR2 FQGTGA. The V gene end was trimmed by 1 base and the J gene end by 2 bases; junction bases not matched to a gene: 3. The length of the CDR3 is 15 residues.

The rearrangement links TRBV7-2 to TRBJ2-3, with D uncertain. The CDR3 extends over 12 amino acids. V lost 4 bases and J lost 6, with 8 bases in between. Germline-derived CDR1 and CDR2 are SGHTA and FQGNSA. The CDR3 DNA sequence: TGTGCCAGCAGCTCCAACTGGGATACGCAGTATTTT. This codes for CASSSNWDTQYF.

The chain links TRBV6-4 to TRBJ1-3, with D unclear. Trimming took 6 bases from V and 0 from J, leaving 9 bases between them. From germline, CDR1 is MRHNA and CDR2 SNTAGT. This CDR3 contains 14 residues. In DNA form, the CDR3 reads TGTGCCAGCAGAGCGGACCCCTCTGGAAACACCATATATTTT. This translates into CASRADPSGNTIYF.

The rearrangement links TRBV29-1 to TRBJ2-1; D uncertain. This CDR3 has 11 residues. Trimming took 4 bases from V and 4 from J, leaving 5 bases between them. Germline assignment: CDR1 SQVTM and CDR2 ANQGSEA. CDR3 in amino acids: CSVARYNEQFF. CDR3 sequence (DNA): TGCAGCGTTGCCAGGTACAATGAGCAGTTCTTC.

J is TRBJ1-3 and V is TRBV4-1; D is uncertain. The CDR3 is 16 amino acids. V was shortened by 2 bases and J by 2 bases, with 13 bases between the two germline ends. Germline CDR1 and CDR2: MGHRA and YSYEKL. The CDR3 loop is CASSQRKEKAGNTIYF. The CDR3 coding sequence is TGCGCCAGCAGCCAACGAAAGGAAAAGGCTGGAAACACCATATATTTT.

This clone is a singleton in its sample. J is TRBJ2-7 and V is TRBV6-5; D is possibly TRBD2 (6 bases). Trimming took 10 bases from V and 4 from J, leaving 20 bases between them. CDR3 length: 14 residues. The germline CDR1 and CDR2 sequences are MNHEY and SVGAGI. DNA of the CDR3: TGTGCCATCGCGGAGGGACCCCTCGGGTACGAGCAGTACTTC. It specifies CAIAEGPLGYEQYF.

This chain joins TRBV19 and TRBJ1-1; no reliable D call. This CDR3 is 13 amino acids long. Looked up from germline, CDR1 is LNHDA and CDR2 is SQIVND (reference sequence). V was pared by 4 bases and J by 3 bases, with 9 bases between. CDR3 amino acids: CASSTTRDTEAFF. DNA for the CDR3: TGTGCCAGTAGTACCACACGGGACACTGAAGCTTTCTTT.

This clone was counted between two and nine times. V gene TRBV11-2 combines with J gene TRBJ1-2; 7 bases map to TRBD1. J gave up 4 bases and V 4 bases, and 3 bases lay outside the gene matches. The length of the CDR3 is 13 residues. The V gene's germline CDR1 is SGHAT and CDR2 FQNNGV. The DNA for the CDR3 is TGTGCCAGCAGCTCCCGGGACAGCTATGGCTACACCTTC. Protein: CASSSRDSYGYTF. The variable domain in full, with the rest retrieved from reference TRBV11-2 and TRBJ1-2, is EAGVAQSPRYKIIEKRQSVAFWCNPISGHATLYWYQQILGQGPKLLIQFQNNGVVDDSQLPKDRFSAERLKGVDSTLKIQPAKLEDSAVYLCASSSRDSYGYTFGSGTRLTVV.

The chain recombines TRBV11-2 with TRBJ1-4, with 7 positions matching TRBD1. Germline loops: CDR1 SGHAT, CDR2 FQNNGV. The CDR3 contains 17 residues. V trimming: 0 bases; J trimming: 3 bases; junction bases outside the gene matches: 7. The CDR3 DNA sequence: TGTGCCAGCAGCTTAGATTTAGGGGGCGCATCTAATGAAAAACTGTTTTTT. Protein: CASSLDLGGASNEKLFF.

Written as DNA, the CDR3 is TGCAGCGTTCGGACCGAAGGTTACGAGCAGTACTTC. This sequence encodes CSVRTEGYEQYF. The V call is TRBV29-1, the J call TRBJ2-7; D unresolved. CDR3 length equals 12 residues. Germline loops: CDR1 SQVTM, CDR2 ANQGSEA. V lost 5 bases and J 4 bases, leaving 12 bases between the germline ends.